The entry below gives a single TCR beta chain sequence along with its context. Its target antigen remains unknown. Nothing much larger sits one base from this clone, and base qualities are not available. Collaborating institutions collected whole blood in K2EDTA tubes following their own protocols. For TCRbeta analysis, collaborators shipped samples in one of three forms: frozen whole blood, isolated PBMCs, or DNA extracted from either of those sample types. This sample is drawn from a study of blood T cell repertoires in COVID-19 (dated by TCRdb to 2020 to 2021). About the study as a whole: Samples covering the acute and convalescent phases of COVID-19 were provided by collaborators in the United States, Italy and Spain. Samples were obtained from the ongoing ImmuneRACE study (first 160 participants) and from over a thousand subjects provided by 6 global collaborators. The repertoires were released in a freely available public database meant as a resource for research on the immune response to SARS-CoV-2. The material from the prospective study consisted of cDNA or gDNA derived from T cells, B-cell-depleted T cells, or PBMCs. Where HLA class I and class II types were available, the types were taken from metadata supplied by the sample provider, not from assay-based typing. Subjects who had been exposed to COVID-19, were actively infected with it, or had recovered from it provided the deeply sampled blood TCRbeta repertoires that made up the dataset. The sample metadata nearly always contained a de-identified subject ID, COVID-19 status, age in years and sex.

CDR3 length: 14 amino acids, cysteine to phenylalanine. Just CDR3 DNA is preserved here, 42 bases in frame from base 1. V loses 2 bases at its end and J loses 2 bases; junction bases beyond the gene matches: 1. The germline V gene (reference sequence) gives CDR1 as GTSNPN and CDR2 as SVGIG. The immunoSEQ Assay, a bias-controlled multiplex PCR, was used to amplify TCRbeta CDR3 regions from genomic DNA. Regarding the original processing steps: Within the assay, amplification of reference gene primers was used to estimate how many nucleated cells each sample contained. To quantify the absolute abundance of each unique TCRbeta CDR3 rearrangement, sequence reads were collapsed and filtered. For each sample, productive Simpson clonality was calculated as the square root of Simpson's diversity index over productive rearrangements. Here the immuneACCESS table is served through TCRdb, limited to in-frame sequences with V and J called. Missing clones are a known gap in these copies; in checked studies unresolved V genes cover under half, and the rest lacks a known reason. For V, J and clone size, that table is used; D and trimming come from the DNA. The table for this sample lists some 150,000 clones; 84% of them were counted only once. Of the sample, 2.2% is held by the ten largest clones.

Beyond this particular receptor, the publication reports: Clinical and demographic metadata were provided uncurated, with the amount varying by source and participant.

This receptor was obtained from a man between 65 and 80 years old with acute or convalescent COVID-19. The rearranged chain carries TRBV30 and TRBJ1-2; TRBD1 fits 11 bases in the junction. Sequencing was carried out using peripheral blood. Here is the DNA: TGTGCCTGGAGTAGGACAGGGGGCAACTATGGCTACACCTTC. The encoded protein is CAWSRTGGNYGYTF.